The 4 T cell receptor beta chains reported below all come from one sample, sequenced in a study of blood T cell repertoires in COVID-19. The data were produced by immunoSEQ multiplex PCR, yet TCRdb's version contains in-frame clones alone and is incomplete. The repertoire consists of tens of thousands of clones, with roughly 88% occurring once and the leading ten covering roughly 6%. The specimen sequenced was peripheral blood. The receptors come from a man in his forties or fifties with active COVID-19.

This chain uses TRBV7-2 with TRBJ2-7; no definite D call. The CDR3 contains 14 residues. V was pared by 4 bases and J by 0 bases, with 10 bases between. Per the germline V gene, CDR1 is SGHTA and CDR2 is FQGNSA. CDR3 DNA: TGTGCCAGCAGCTCTCCCCTCCTCTCCTACGAGCAGTACTTC. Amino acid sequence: CASSSPLLSYEQYF.

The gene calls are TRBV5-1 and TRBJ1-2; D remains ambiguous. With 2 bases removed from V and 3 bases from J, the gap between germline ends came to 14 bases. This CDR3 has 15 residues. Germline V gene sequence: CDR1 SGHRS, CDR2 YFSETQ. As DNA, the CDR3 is TGCGCCAGCAGCTTTGCCGAAGTGACTTACTATGGCTACACCTTC. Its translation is CASSFAEVTYYGYTF.

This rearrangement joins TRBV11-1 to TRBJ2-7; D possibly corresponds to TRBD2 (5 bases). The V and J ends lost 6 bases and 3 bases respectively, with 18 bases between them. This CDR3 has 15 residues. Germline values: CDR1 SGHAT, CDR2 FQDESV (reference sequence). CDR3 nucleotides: TGTGCCAGCAGTTCACCCCTAGAGGGCATCTACGAGCAGTACTTC. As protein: CASSSPLEGIYEQYF.

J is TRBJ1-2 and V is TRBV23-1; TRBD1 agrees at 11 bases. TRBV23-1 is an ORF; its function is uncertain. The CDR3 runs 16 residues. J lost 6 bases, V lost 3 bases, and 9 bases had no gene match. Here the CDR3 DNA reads TGCGCCAGCAGTCATCAATCGGACAGGGGGCCTCATGGCTACACCTTC. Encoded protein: CASSHQSDRGPHGYTF.